A selection of T cell receptor beta chains follows, all from one sample in a study of identical twins. Via MiXCR, TCRdb re-called the 5' RACE reads, giving one row per CDR3 protein. The sample gives about 570,000 distinct CDR3 sequences, 9.6% of which show up once; roughly 3% is in the top ten. These data also formed part of another study, on yellow fever vaccine responses in identical twins.

The specimen was PBMCs. The receptors derive from a woman under 30 in good health. Each CDR3 is given with its conserved first and last residue. D genes are given only for firm matches. Clone size is stated in some rows and not others, as once, few, many or a class when expanded.

abundance: many; d_gene: TRBD2; v_gene: TRBV7-3; len: 12; j_gene: TRBJ2-7; CDR3nt: TGTGCCAGCAGCTCGGGACTAGACGAGCAGTACTTC; CDR3aa: CASSSGLDEQYF
abundance: few; d_gene: TRBD2; v_gene: TRBV5-1; len: 15; j_gene: TRBJ2-7; CDR3nt: TGCGCCAGCAGTCCCAAAACGGGGGGTGGCAACGAGCAGTACTTC; CDR3aa: CASSPKTGGGNEQYF
abundance: NA; d_gene: TRBD1; v_gene: TRBV20-1; len: 16; j_gene: TRBJ2-3; CDR3nt: TGCAGTGCTACCCCCCTCGACAGGGCTAGCACAGATACGGAGTATTTT; CDR3aa: CSATPLDRASTDTEYF
abundance: many; d_gene: NA; v_gene: TRBV12-3/TRBV12-4; len: 16; j_gene: TRBJ2-3; CDR3nt: TGTGCCAGCAGTTTCGGGGTAGGGGTCAGCACAGATACGCAGTATTTT; CDR3aa: CASSFGVGVSTDTQYF
abundance: many; d_gene: TRBD2; v_gene: TRBV29-1; len: 13; j_gene: TRBJ2-7; CDR3nt: TGCAGCGTTGACGCGGGAGGGCCAGGCGAGCAGTACTTC; CDR3aa: CSVDAGGPGEQYF
abundance: few; d_gene: NA; v_gene: TRBV5-1; len: 15; j_gene: TRBJ2-1; CDR3nt: TGCGCCAGCAGCTTGTGGGGGGCAGGAATCAATGAGCAGTTCTTC; CDR3aa: CASSLWGAGINEQFF
abundance: NA; d_gene: NA; v_gene: TRBV20-1; len: 15; j_gene: TRBJ2-1; CDR3nt: TGCAGTGCTAGTCCCAGGGGCGGGAAGGGTTATGAGCAGTTCTTC; CDR3aa: CSASPRGGKGYEQFF
abundance: few; d_gene: NA; v_gene: TRBV3-1; len: 15; j_gene: TRBJ1-6; CDR3nt: TGTGCCAGCAGCCAATTCCAGGGAGATAATTCACCCCTCCACTTT; CDR3aa: CASSQFQGDNSPLHF
abundance: few; d_gene: TRBD1; v_gene: TRBV29-1; len: 14; j_gene: TRBJ1-1; CDR3nt: TGCAGCGGCACCGCCGGGACAGGGGGCACTGAAGCTTTCTTT; CDR3aa: CSGTAGTGGTEAFF
abundance: many; d_gene: NA; v_gene: TRBV29-1; len: 12; j_gene: TRBJ2-2; CDR3nt: TGCAGCGTTGCAGAGAGCACCGGGGAGCTGTTTTTT; CDR3aa: CSVAESTGELFF
abundance: many; d_gene: TRBD1; v_gene: TRBV27; len: 17; j_gene: TRBJ2-1; CDR3nt: TGTGCCAGCAGTCCAACCCCCGGGACAGCGATTTACAATGAGCAGTTCTTC; CDR3aa: CASSPTPGTAIYNEQFF
abundance: few; d_gene: NA; v_gene: TRBV28; len: 15; j_gene: TRBJ2-1; CDR3nt: TGTGCCAGCCGACCTCGAGGGAAAAGATACAATGAGCAGTTCTTC; CDR3aa: CASRPRGKRYNEQFF
abundance: many; d_gene: NA; v_gene: TRBV28; len: 14; j_gene: TRBJ1-5; CDR3nt: TGTGCCAGCAGGCCCACGAGGAGCAATCAGCCCCAGCATTTT; CDR3aa: CASRPTRSNQPQHF
abundance: NA; d_gene: NA; v_gene: TRBV6-2/TRBV6-3; len: 12; j_gene: TRBJ2-7; CDR3nt: TGTGCCAGCAGTTACCCCCCTCACGAGCAGTACTTC; CDR3aa: CASSYPPHEQYF
abundance: many; d_gene: TRBD2; v_gene: TRBV28; len: 17; j_gene: TRBJ2-1; CDR3nt: TGTGCCAGCAGTACCACCCCCGGGGCGGGAGATTCCGATGAGCAGTTCTTC; CDR3aa: CASSTTPGAGDSDEQFF
abundance: many; d_gene: NA; v_gene: TRBV6-5; len: 15; j_gene: TRBJ2-7; CDR3nt: TGTGCCAGCAGTTACTCGGGCAGAAGCTCCTACGAGCAGTACTTC; CDR3aa: CASSYSGRSSYEQYF
abundance: NA; d_gene: TRBD1; v_gene: TRBV5-4; len: 16; j_gene: TRBJ1-2; CDR3nt: TGTGCCAGCAGCCACCCCCGGGACAGGGTTGACTATGGCTACACCTTC; CDR3aa: CASSHPRDRVDYGYTF
abundance: many; d_gene: NA; v_gene: TRBV12-3/TRBV12-4; len: 16; j_gene: TRBJ2-2; CDR3nt: TGTGCCAGCAGTTTACTTCTAGGGGAGAACACCGGGGAGCTGTTTTTT; CDR3aa: CASSLLLGENTGELFF
abundance: many; d_gene: NA; v_gene: TRBV29-1; len: 10; j_gene: TRBJ2-3; CDR3nt: TGCAGCGGAGACACAGATACGCAGTATTTT; CDR3aa: CSGDTDTQYF
abundance: many; d_gene: TRBD2; v_gene: TRBV20-1; len: 12; j_gene: TRBJ2-1; CDR3nt: TGCAGTGCTAGAACTAGCGGGAGCGAGCAGTTCTTC; CDR3aa: CSARTSGSEQFF
abundance: NA; d_gene: NA; v_gene: TRBV4-3; len: 19; j_gene: TRBJ2-6; CDR3nt: TGCGCCAGCAGCCAAGATTACGAGGGACGCTACTCTGGGGCCAACGTCCTGACTTTC; CDR3aa: CASSQDYEGRYSGANVLTF
abundance: NA; d_gene: NA; v_gene: TRBV5-4; len: 13; j_gene: TRBJ1-1; CDR3nt: TGTGCCAGCAGCTCCATAGAGAACACTGAAGCTTTCTTT; CDR3aa: CASSSIENTEAFF
abundance: few; d_gene: TRBD2; v_gene: TRBV6-2/TRBV6-3; len: 22; j_gene: TRBJ2-3; CDR3nt: TGTGCCAGCAGTTACTCACAGACCGGGACTAGCGGGAGGACTTCCTACACAGATACGCAGTATTTT; CDR3aa: CASSYSQTGTSGRTSYTDTQYF
abundance: few; d_gene: NA; v_gene: TRBV5-4; len: 14; j_gene: TRBJ2-2; CDR3nt: TGTGCCAGCAGCCAGCAACCTTACACCGGGGAGCTGTTTTTT; CDR3aa: CASSQQPYTGELFF
abundance: many; d_gene: NA; v_gene: TRBV5-1; len: 14; j_gene: TRBJ2-7; CDR3nt: TGCGCCAGCAGCTTGGAAAGGGATTACTACGAGCAGTACTTC; CDR3aa: CASSLERDYYEQYF
abundance: NA; d_gene: TRBD1; v_gene: TRBV7-2; len: 15; j_gene: TRBJ1-2; CDR3nt: TGTGCCAGCAGCCCACCCGCCAGGGGGAGGGGTGGCTACACCTTC; CDR3aa: CASSPPARGRGGYTF
abundance: NA; d_gene: NA; v_gene: TRBV29-1; len: 14; j_gene: TRBJ2-1; CDR3nt: TGCAGCGTTGTAACCCCGAGGTCCTACAATGAGCAGTTCTTC; CDR3aa: CSVVTPRSYNEQFF
abundance: many; d_gene: TRBD1; v_gene: TRBV28; len: 16; j_gene: TRBJ2-2; CDR3nt: TGTGCCAGCAGTACAGGGGGCTACTCCGACACCGGGGAGCTGTTTTTT; CDR3aa: CASSTGGYSDTGELFF
abundance: many; d_gene: TRBD2; v_gene: TRBV5-1; len: 15; j_gene: TRBJ2-1; CDR3nt: TGCGCCAGCAGCTCGTCTAGCGGAACCTACAATGAGCAGTTCTTC; CDR3aa: CASSSSSGTYNEQFF
abundance: NA; d_gene: NA; v_gene: TRBV14; len: 15; j_gene: TRBJ1-1; CDR3nt: TGTGCCAGCAGCCGAGGGTGGTGGGGGAACACTGAAGCTTTCTTT; CDR3aa: CASSRGWWGNTEAFF
abundance: many; d_gene: TRBD2; v_gene: TRBV29-1; len: 17; j_gene: TRBJ2-1; CDR3nt: TGCAGCGTTGAAGATCGCCTAGCGGGAGAACTCGACAATGAGCAGTTCTTC; CDR3aa: CSVEDRLAGELDNEQFF
abundance: many; d_gene: NA; v_gene: TRBV5-1; len: 14; j_gene: TRBJ2-2; CDR3nt: TGCGCCAGCAGCTTGGTTCAGAGCACCGGGGAGCTGTTTTTT; CDR3aa: CASSLVQSTGELFF
abundance: many; d_gene: NA; v_gene: TRBV12-3/TRBV12-4; len: 13; j_gene: TRBJ2-4; CDR3nt: TGTGCCAGCAGTTTATGGGACGCAGACTTTCAGTACTTC; CDR3aa: CASSLWDADFQYF
abundance: NA; d_gene: NA; v_gene: TRBV20-1; len: 14; j_gene: TRBJ2-6; CDR3nt: TGCAGTGCTGAGGGGAGGCCTGGGGCCAACGTCCTGACTTTC; CDR3aa: CSAEGRPGANVLTF
abundance: few; d_gene: TRBD2; v_gene: TRBV7-9; len: 17; j_gene: TRBJ2-1; CDR3nt: TGTGCCAGCAGCCCTCCTAGCGGGACTAGCGAGCTTTACGAGCAGTTCTTC; CDR3aa: CASSPPSGTSELYEQFF
abundance: NA; d_gene: NA; v_gene: TRBV5-6; len: 13; j_gene: TRBJ2-7; CDR3nt: TGTGCCATCAGCCCCGGGATGTCCTACGAGCAGTACTTC; CDR3aa: CAISPGMSYEQYF
abundance: many; d_gene: TRBD2; v_gene: TRBV7-8; len: 16; j_gene: TRBJ2-7; CDR3nt: TGTGCCAGCAGCTCCCTTAAGCTAGCGGAGTCCTACGAGCAGTACTTC; CDR3aa: CASSSLKLAESYEQYF
abundance: NA; d_gene: NA; v_gene: TRBV7-9; len: 14; j_gene: TRBJ1-1; CDR3nt: TGTGCCAGCAGCTTAGTAACAGAAAACACTGAAGCTTTCTTT; CDR3aa: CASSLVTENTEAFF
abundance: NA; d_gene: TRBD2; v_gene: TRBV28; len: 14; j_gene: TRBJ2-7; CDR3nt: TGTGCCAGGGAGGGTCCTAGCGGGAGCTGCGAGCAGTACTTC; CDR3aa: CAREGPSGSCEQYF
abundance: few; d_gene: NA; v_gene: TRBV6-4; len: 18; j_gene: TRBJ2-5; CDR3nt: TGTGCCAGCAGTGACCCGTCGCAGATAATCATGACTAAGGAGACCCAGTACTTC; CDR3aa: CASSDPSQIIMTKETQYF
abundance: NA; d_gene: NA; v_gene: TRBV12-3/TRBV12-4; len: 13; j_gene: TRBJ1-1; CDR3nt: TGTGCCAGCAATAAACAGGGGAACACTGAAGCTTTCTTT; CDR3aa: CASNKQGNTEAFF
abundance: NA; d_gene: NA; v_gene: TRBV14; len: 17; j_gene: TRBJ2-1; CDR3nt: TGTGCCAGCAGCCAAATTTTTCGGACGGGTAGATACAATGAGCAGTTCTTC; CDR3aa: CASSQIFRTGRYNEQFF
abundance: few; d_gene: NA; v_gene: TRBV5-1; len: 18; j_gene: TRBJ2-7; CDR3nt: TGCGCCAGCAGCCCTCTCCGGACAGTTCCACTCAGCTCCTACGAGCAGTACTTC; CDR3aa: CASSPLRTVPLSSYEQYF
abundance: few; d_gene: TRBD2; v_gene: TRBV7-2; len: 17; j_gene: TRBJ2-3; CDR3nt: TGTGCCAGCAGCGCATCACTAGCGGGAGGACTTACAGATACGCAGTATTTT; CDR3aa: CASSASLAGGLTDTQYF
abundance: few; d_gene: NA; v_gene: TRBV6-1; len: 16; j_gene: TRBJ2-1; CDR3nt: TGTGCCAGCAGTACCCCGGGACAAAGCTCCTACAATGAGCAGTTCTTC; CDR3aa: CASSTPGQSSYNEQFF